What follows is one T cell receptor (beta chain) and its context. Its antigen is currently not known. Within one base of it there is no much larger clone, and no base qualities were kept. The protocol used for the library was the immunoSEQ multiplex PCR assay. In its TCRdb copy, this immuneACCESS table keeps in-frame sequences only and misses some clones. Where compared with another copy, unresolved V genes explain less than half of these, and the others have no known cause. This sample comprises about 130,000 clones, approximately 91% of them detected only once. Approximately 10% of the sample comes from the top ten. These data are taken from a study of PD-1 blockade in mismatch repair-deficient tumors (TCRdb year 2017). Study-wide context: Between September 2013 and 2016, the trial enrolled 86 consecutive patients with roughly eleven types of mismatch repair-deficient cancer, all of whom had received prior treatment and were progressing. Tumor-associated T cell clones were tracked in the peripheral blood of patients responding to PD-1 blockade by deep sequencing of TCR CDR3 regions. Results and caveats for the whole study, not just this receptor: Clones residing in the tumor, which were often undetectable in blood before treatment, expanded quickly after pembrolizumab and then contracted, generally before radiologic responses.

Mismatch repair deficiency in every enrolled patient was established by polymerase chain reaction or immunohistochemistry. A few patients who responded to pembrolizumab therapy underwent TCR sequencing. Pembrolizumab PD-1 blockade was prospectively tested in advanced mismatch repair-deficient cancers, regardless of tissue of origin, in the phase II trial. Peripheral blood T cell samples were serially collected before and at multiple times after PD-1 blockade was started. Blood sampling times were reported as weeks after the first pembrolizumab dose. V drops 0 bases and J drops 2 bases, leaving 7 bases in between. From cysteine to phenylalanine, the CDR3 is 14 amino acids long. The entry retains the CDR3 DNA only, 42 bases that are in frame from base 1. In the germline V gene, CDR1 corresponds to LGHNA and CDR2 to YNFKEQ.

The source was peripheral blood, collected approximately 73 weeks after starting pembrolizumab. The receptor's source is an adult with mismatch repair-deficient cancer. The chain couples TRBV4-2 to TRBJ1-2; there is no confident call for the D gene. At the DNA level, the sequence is TGTGCCAGCAGCCAAGAAACCGTGAACTATGGCTACACCTTC. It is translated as CASSQETVNYGYTF.